A single T cell receptor (beta chain) is shown here with its context. Its antigen is unidentified. These data originate in a study of T cells expressing NK-cell markers. Study at large: Sorted CD3+CD56+NKG2C+, CD3+CD56+NKG2C- and CD3+CD56-NKG2C+ T cells supplied TCR beta repertoires.

CDR3 length equals 14 residues. Germline V gene data show CDR1 as SGHVS and CDR2 as FQNEAQ. Study observations and caveats: Each of over 5 donors carried dominant NKG2C+ clonotypes accounting for roughly 1.0-7.0% of CD8+ T cells.

For each CDR3 protein, TCRdb gives one entry from its re-call of the 5' RACE reads, without DNA. The table counts 150,000 or so distinct CDR3 sequences; 37% lies in the top ten. V is TRBV7-8 and J is TRBJ2-2; checking the TCRdb D call of TRBD2 is not possible without DNA. Sequenced material: blood T cells: a sorted CD56 or NKG2C T cell subset, CD4+ or CD8+ T cells, or bulk PBMC T cells (not recorded which). The origin of this receptor is a woman in her forties or fifties in good health. The CDR3: CASSLDTSSGELFF. Using reference TRBV7-8 and TRBJ2-2 for the parts outside the CDR3, the full variable domain is GAGVSQSPRYKVAKRGQDVALRCDPISGHVSLFWYQQALGQGPEFLTYFQNEAQLDKSGLPSDRFFAERPEGSVSTLKIQRTQQEDSAVYLCASSLDTSSGELFFGEGSRLTVL.